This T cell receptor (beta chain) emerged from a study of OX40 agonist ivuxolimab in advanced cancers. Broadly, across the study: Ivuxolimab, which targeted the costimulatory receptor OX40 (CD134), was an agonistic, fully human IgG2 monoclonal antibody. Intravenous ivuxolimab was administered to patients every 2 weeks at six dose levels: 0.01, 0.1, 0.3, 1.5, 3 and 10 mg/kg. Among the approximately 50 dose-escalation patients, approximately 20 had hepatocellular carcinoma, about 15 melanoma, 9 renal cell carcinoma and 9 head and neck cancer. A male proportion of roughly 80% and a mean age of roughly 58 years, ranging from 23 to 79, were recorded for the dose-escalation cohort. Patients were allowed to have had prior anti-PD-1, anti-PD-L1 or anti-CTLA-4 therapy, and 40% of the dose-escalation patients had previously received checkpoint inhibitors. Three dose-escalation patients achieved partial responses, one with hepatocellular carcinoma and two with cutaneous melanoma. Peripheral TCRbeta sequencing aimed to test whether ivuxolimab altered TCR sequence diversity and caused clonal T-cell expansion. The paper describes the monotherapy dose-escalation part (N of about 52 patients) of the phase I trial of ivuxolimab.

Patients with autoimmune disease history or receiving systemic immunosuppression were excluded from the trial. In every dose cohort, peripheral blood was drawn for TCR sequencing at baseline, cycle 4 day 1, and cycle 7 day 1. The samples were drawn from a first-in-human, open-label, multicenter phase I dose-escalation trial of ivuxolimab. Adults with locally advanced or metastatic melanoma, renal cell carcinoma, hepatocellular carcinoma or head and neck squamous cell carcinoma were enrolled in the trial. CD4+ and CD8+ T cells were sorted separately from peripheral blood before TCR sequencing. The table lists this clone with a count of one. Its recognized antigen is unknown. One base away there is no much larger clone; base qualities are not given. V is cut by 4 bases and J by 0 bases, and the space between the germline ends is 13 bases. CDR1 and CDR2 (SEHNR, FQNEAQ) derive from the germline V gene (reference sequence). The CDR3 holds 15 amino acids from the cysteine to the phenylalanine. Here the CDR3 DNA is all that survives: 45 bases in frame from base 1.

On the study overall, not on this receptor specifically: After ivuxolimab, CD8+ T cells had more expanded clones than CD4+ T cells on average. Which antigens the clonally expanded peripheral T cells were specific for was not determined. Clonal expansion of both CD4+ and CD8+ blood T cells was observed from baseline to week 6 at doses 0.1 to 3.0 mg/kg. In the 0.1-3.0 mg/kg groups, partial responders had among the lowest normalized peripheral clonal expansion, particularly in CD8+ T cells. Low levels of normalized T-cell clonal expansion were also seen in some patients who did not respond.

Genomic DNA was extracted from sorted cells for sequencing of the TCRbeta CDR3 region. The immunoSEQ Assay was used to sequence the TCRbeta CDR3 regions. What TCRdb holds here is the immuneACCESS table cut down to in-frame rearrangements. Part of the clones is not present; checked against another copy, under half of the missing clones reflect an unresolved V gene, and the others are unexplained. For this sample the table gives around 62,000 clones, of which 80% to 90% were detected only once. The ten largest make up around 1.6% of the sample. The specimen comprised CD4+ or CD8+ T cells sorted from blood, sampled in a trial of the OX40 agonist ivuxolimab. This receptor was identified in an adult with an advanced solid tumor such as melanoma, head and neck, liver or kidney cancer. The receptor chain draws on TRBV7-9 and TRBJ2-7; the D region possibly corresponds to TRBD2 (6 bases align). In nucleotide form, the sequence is TGTGCCAGCAGCTCCGCGGGACGTAGCTCCTACGAGCAGTACTTC. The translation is CASSSAGRSSYEQYF.